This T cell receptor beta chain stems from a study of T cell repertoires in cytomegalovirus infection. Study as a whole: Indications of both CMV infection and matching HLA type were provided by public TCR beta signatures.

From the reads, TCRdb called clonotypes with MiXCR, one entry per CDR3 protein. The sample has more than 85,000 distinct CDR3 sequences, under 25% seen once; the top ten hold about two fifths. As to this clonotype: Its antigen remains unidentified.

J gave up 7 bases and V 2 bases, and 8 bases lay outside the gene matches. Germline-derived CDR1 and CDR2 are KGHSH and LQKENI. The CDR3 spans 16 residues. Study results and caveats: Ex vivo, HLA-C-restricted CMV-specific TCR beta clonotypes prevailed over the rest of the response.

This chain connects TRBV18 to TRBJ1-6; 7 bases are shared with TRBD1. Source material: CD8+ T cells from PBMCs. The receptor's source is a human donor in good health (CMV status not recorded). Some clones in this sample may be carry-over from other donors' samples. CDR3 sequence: CASSPDRAAANSPLHF. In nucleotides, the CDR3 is TGTGCCAGCTCACCAGACAGGGCCGCGGCAAATTCACCCCTCCACTTT. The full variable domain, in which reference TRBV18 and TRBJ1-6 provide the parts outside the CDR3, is NAGVMQNPRHLVRRRGQEARLRCSPMKGHSHVYWYRQLPEEGLKFMVYLQKENIIDESGMPKERFSAEFPKEGPSILRIQQVVRGDSAAYFCASSPDRAAANSPLHFGNGTRLTVT.